The 20 T cell receptor beta chains below were found in one sample sequenced in a study of circulating CD8 cells and anti-PD-1 response in melanoma. Four subsets defined by PD-1 and/or TIGIT were sorted from live CD3+CD8+TCRalphabeta+ cells. The QIAseq Immune Repertoire TCR panel built the libraries from roughly 15 ng of total RNA. Each CDR3 protein is one row after TCRdb ran MiXCR on the reads. The sample shows fewer than 2,500 distinct CDR3 sequences, 5% to 8% of them seen only once. The sequences come from CD8+ T cells from PBMCs, collected at baseline or after one month of anti-PD-1 therapy (not recorded which). Receptors were obtained from a human donor with melanoma.

Relative to its sample, this clonotype is medium-sized. The J gene is TRBJ2-3, the V gene TRBV12-3 or TRBV12-4; a weak D match, TRBD1 (5 bases). Trimming took 0 bases from V and 4 from J, leaving 8 bases between them. The length of the CDR3 is 14 residues. This CDR3 is CASSLAGPADTQYF. Here the CDR3 DNA reads TGTGCCAGCAGTTTAGCGGGGCCGGCAGATACGCAGTATTTT.

This clonotype is medium-sized by share. V is TRBV9 and J is TRBJ2-1; 12 bases match TRBD2. The CDR3 is made up of 15 amino acids. After removal of 0 bases from V and 8 bases from J, the junction contained 3 bases not matched to a gene. Germline lookup yields CDR1 SGDLS and CDR2 YYNGEE. The CDR3 bases are TGTGCCAGCAGCGTAGCGGCTAGCGGGGGGGATGAGCAGTTCTTC. This gives the protein CASSVAASGGDEQFF.

By its share, this clonotype is medium-sized. The CDR3 reads CSVNGQGNEQYF. The CDR3 DNA reads TGCAGCGTGAATGGACAGGGGAACGAGCAGTACTTC. V usage is TRBV29-1 and J usage is TRBJ2-7; 9 nucleotides align to TRBD1. V lost 6 bases and J lost 5; bases outside the gene matches: 5. There are 12 residues in the CDR3. Germline assignment: CDR1 SQVTM and CDR2 ANQGSEA.

This clonotype is deemed medium-sized. CDR3 coding DNA: TGTGCCAGTAGTTGGGGACTCCCAAACAATGAGCAGTTCTTC. This translates into CASSWGLPNNEQFF. The chain couples TRBV19 to TRBJ2-1; TRBD2 is a possible D gene (6 bases). This CDR3 region has 14 residues. In germline, CDR1 is LNHDA, CDR2 SQIVND (reference sequence). Between the trimmed V and J ends, which lost 5 bases and 5 bases, there was a span of 13 bases.

This clonotype was seen only a few times. The chain is built from TRBV4-1 and TRBJ1-2; D is unclear. V was pared by 2 bases and J by 5 bases, with 12 bases between. The CDR3 has 14 residues. Germline CDR1 and CDR2: MGHRA and YSYEKL. The CDR3 loop reads CASSQSTLLYGYTF. As DNA, the CDR3 is TGCGCCAGCAGCCAATCGACATTGCTTTATGGCTACACCTTC.

In this sample, this clonotype is medium-sized (0.01 to 0.1%). The genes are TRBV4-2 and TRBJ2-7; 9 positions match TRBD2. The V gene end was trimmed by 0 bases and the J gene end by 5 bases; junction bases not matched to a gene: 5. The germline gives CDR1 LGHNA, CDR2 YNFKEQ. CDR3 length: 15 residues. The CDR3 spells CASSQDPGLADEQYF. In DNA, the CDR3 is TGTGCCAGCAGCCAAGATCCGGGACTAGCAGACGAGCAGTACTTC.

This chain links TRBV11-2 with TRBJ2-3; unclear D gene. V was pared by 5 bases and J by 1 base, with 16 bases between. CDR1 is SGHAT, CDR2 FQNNGV, per germline. The CDR3 sequence is 16 residues long. The CDR3 DNA reads as TGTGCCAGCAGCCCTCGCCCCCGCACCGGCACAGATACGCAGTATTTT. This sequence encodes CASSPRPRTGTDTQYF.

In its sample, this clonotype was seen a few times. The gene calls are TRBV12-3 or TRBV12-4 and TRBJ1-2; TRBD1 agrees at 7 bases. This CDR3 spans 14 amino acids. V was pared by 6 bases and J by 8 bases, with 12 bases of the junction left unmatched. The CDR3 nucleotides read TGTGCCAGCAGCCCGGGGAGGGGGCGAGGGGGCTACACCTTC. Translating gives CASSPGRGRGGYTF.

Within the sample, this clonotype is medium-sized. V and J are TRBV12-3 or TRBV12-4 and TRBJ1-3; 7 bases line up with TRBD1. This CDR3 spans 15 amino acids. J was trimmed by 0 bases and V by 3 bases; bases with no gene match: 2. The CDR3 DNA follows: TGTGCCAGCAGTTTTCAGGGGGTCTCTGGAAACACCATATATTTT. Protein sequence: CASSFQGVSGNTIYF.

In its sample, this clonotype ranks as large. The genes are TRBV19 and TRBJ2-2; D uncertain. V lost 8 bases and J lost 6, with 19 bases in between. CDR3 length: 15 amino acids. Germline V gene lookup returns CDR1 LNHDA and CDR2 SQIVND (reference sequence). The chain's CDR3 is CASATPYGPPGELFF. The CDR3 DNA is TGTGCCAGTGCCACTCCATACGGGCCTCCCGGGGAGCTGTTTTTT. Combining the CDR3 with reference TRBV19 and TRBJ2-2 gives the whole variable domain DGGITQSPKYLFRKEGQNVTLSCEQNLNHDAMYWYRQDPGQGLRLIYYSQIVNDFQKGDIAEGYSVSREKKESFPLTVTSAQKNPTAFYLCASATPYGPPGELFFGEGSRLTVL.

By proportion, this clonotype is medium-sized. J is TRBJ2-1 and V is TRBV20-1, with 7 bases that match TRBD2. V lost 8 bases to trimming and J lost 6 bases; unmatched junction nucleotides: 16. The CDR3 spans 15 residues. Germline CDR1 DFQATT, CDR2 SNEGSKA (reference sequence). This CDR3 is CSPTAGTIQRNEQFF. As DNA, the CDR3 is TGCAGTCCCACGGCGGGGACTATCCAGCGCAATGAGCAGTTCTTC.

This clonotype is labeled as medium-sized. The rearrangement uses TRBV28 and TRBJ2-1; no reliable D call. The germline V and J ends were trimmed by 4 bases and 1 base, with 11 bases remaining between them. CDR3 length equals 15 residues. The germline V gene has CDR1 MDHEN and CDR2 SYDVKM. CDR3: CASSSDDTSYNEQFF. In nucleotides, the CDR3 is TGTGCCAGCAGTTCCGACGACACGTCCTACAATGAGCAGTTCTTC.

This clonotype ranks as medium-sized. The chain recombines TRBV4-2 with TRBJ2-1; no definite D call. The CDR3 loop spans 15 amino acids. Trimming removed 0 bases from V and 11 bases from J, with 17 bases in between. Germline V lookup: CDR1 LGHNA, CDR2 YNFKEQ. The CDR3 reads CASSQDRVAPQKQFF. Here the CDR3 DNA reads TGTGCCAGCAGCCAAGATCGAGTAGCCCCGCAGAAGCAGTTCTTC.

In its sample, this clonotype was seen a few times. The V call is TRBV6-5, the J call TRBJ1-1; the D is unclear. CDR1 is MNHEY and CDR2 is SVGAGI in the germline V gene. There are 13 residues in the CDR3. V lost 7 bases and J lost 3, with 12 bases in between. CDR3 in DNA: TGTGCCAGCACCTCAAACCCTGACACTGAAGCTTTCTTT. Translating it yields CASTSNPDTEAFF.

The chain joins TRBV20-1 to TRBJ2-7; 9 nucleotides line up with TRBD2. The V and J ends lost 1 base and 2 bases, in that order; junction bases with no gene match: 9. The CDR3 is made up of 16 amino acids. Per germline, CDR1 DFQATT and CDR2 SNEGSKA (reference sequence). CDR3 residues: CSARALAGAFPYEQYF. The DNA for the CDR3 is TGCAGTGCTAGAGCCTTAGCGGGGGCCTTCCCCTACGAGCAGTACTTC.

This chain connects TRBV19 to TRBJ2-7; 7 bases match TRBD1. This CDR3 is built from 16 residues. Germline V gives CDR1 LNHDA, CDR2 SQIVND (reference sequence). V trimming: 7 bases; J trimming: 0 bases; junction bases outside the gene matches: 12. As DNA, the CDR3 is TGTGCCAGTACCCTAGGCAGCCGGGACAGCTCCTACGAGCAGTACTTC. Amino acids: CASTLGSRDSSYEQYF.

In this sample, this clonotype turned up a few times. The chain joins TRBV20-1 to TRBJ2-7, with 15 positions matching TRBD2. Looked up from germline, CDR1 is DFQATT and CDR2 is SNEGSKA (reference sequence). Unmatched junction bases numbered 10, after V lost 5 bases and J lost 2 bases. This CDR3 spans 17 amino acids. CDR3 in amino acids: CSARPGTSGGPPYEQYF. Written as DNA, the CDR3 is TGCAGTGCTCGCCCCGGGACTAGCGGGGGGCCCCCCTACGAGCAGTACTTC.

This clonotype is deemed medium-sized. The chain carries TRBV29-1 and TRBJ2-1; 16 nucleotides match TRBD2. The CDR3 has 15 residues. From germline, CDR1 is SQVTM and CDR2 ANQGSEA. Trimming cost V 5 bases and J 8 bases; bases outside gene matches: 6. The CDR3 region has the DNA TGCAGCGTTTTCTCGGGACTAGCGGGGGGGCATGAGCAGTTCTTC. Its translation is CSVFSGLAGGHEQFF.

In the case of this clonotype: A read error may produce the germline difference seen at one junction end. V is TRBV7-8 and J is TRBJ1-2; 7 bases line up with TRBD1. The CDR3 totals 10 residues. Germline lookup yields CDR1 SGHVS and CDR2 FQNEAQ. The CDR3 DNA reads TGTGCCAGCCCCGGCGGGACAGTCGAGTTC. Amino acid sequence: CASPGGTVEF.

This clonotype is labeled medium-sized. The chain joins TRBV28 to TRBJ2-3; TRBD2 might be the D (6 bases). Germline loops: CDR1 MDHEN, CDR2 SYDVKM. The germline V and J ends were trimmed by 6 bases and 6 bases, with 16 bases remaining between them. The CDR3 loop spans 14 amino acids. CDR3 sequence (DNA): TGTGCCAGCAGCTTTAGCGGTTTAGCCGATACGCAGTATTTT. The encoded protein is CASSFSGLADTQYF.